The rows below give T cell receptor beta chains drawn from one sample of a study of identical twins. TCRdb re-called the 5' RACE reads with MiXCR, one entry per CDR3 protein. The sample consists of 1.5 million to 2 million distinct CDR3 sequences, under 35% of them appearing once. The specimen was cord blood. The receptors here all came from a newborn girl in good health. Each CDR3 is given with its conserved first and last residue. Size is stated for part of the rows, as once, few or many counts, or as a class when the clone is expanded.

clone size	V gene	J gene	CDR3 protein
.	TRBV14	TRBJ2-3	CASSLFLPLSTDTQYF
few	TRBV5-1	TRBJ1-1	CASSIQGFWNTEAFF
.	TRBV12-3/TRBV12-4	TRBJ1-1	CTSSLGGGRDTEAFF
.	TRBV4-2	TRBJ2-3	CASSRTGPIPADTQYF
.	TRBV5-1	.	CASRLGASGSYNEQYF
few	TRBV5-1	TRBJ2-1	CASSEGTIEQFF
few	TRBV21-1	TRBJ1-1	CASSKPDRLSKAFF
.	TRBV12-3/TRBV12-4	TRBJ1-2	CASSSVRGYGYTF
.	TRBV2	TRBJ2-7	CASILPTLKRSSYEQYF
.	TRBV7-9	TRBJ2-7	CASSLPQGKYEQYF
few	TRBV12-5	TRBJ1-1	CASGLVKGPGGTTEAFF
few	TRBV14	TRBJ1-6	CASSQLDRRNSPLHF
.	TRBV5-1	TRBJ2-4	CASSVETSGRLPKNIQYF
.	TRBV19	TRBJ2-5	CASSIAVEETQYF
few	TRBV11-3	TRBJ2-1	CASSLDLSTAQFF
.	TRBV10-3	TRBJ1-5	CAISDWGRVNQPQHF